The T cell receptor beta chain described here comes from a study of beta chain features in type 1 diabetes. Germline CDR1 is SGHVS and CDR2 is FNYEAQ. CDR3 length: 15 amino acids. V lost 2 bases and J 1 base, leaving 11 bases between the germline ends. Study results and caveats: No resolution was reached here on whether HLA type influences TCRB rearrangement. Researchers reported that naive, central memory and Treg TCRB repertoires appeared more similar in patients than in healthy donors. Fewer insertions but more deletions were seen at VDJ junctions in type 1 diabetes patients.

This clone turned up a few times. Its antigen remains unknown. Sorted CD4+ subsets: naive, central memory, regulatory, stem cell-like memory (CD45RO/CCR7/CD25/CD127/CD95/CD27 panel). Of the isolated RNA, all was reverse transcribed, and so the sequenced material was expressed TCRB transcripts. The assay was immunoSEQ multiplex PCR, and TCRdb's table has in-frame clones only and misses some. The sample carries 150,000 to 190,000 clones, approximately 12% recorded once. The rearrangement uses TRBV7-6 and TRBJ2-5; no clear D gene. The specimen sequenced was central memory CD4+ T cells from blood. The sequence was collected from a man between 18 and 29 years old in good health. CDR3 region: CASSLRTDLQETQYF. For the CDR3, the DNA is TGTGCCAGCAGCTTACGCACAGATCTCCAAGAGACCCAGTACTTC.